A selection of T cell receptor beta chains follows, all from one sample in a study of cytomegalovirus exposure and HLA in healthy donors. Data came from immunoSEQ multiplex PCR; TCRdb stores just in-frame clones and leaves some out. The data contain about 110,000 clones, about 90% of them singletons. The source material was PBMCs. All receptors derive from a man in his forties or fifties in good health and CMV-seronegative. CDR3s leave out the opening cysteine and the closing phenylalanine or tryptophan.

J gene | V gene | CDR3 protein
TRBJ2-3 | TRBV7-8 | ASSPDRTTDTQY
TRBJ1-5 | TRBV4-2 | ASSQDGGGHFNQPQH
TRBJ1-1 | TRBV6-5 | ASSLRASNTEAF
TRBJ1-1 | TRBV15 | AAGSGMNTEAF
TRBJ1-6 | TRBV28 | ASSLDSGGYNSPLH
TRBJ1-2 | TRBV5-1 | ASSLDGGTYGYT
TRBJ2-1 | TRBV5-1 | ASSFRAGAANEQF
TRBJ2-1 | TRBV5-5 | ASSQYNEQF
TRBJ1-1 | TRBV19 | ASSINLGSIPMNTEAF
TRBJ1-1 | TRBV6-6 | ASGLPGQENTEAF
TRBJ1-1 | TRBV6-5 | ASSYSTQGNTEAF
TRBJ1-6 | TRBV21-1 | ASRPTGRTSYNSPLH
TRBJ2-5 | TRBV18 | ASSPGQGRGETQY
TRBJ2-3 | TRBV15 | ATSRGGSSGGVLGDTQY